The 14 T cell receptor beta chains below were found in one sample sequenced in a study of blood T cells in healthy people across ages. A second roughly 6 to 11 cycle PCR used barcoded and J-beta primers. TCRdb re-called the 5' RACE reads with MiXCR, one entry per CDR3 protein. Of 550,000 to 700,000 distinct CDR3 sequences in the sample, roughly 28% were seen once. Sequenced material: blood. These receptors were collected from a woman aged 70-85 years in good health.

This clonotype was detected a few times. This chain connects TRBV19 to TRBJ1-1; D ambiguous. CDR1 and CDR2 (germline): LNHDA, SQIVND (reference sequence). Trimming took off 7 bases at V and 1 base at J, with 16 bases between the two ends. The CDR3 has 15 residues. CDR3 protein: CASKSGLTKNTEAFF. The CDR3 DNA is TGTGCCAGTAAGTCTGGTCTTACCAAGAACACTGAAGCTTTCTTT.

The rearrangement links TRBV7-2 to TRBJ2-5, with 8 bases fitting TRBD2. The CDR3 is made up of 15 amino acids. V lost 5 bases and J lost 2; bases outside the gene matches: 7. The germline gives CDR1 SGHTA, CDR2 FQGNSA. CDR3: CASSPGGDRQETQYF. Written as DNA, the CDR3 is TGTGCCAGCAGCCCCGGGGGGGATAGACAAGAGACCCAGTACTTC. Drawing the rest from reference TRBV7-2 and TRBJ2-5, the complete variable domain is GAGVSQSPSNKVTEKGKDVELRCDPISGHTALYWYRQSLGQGLEFLIYFQGNSAPDKSGLPSDRFSAERTGGSVSTLTIQRTQQEDSAVYLCASSPGGDRQETQYFGPGTRLLVL.

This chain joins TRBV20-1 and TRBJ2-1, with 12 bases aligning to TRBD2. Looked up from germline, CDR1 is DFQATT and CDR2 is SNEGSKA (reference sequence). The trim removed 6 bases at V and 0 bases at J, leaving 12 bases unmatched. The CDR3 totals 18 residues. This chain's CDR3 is CSADVLAGGSHSYNEQFF. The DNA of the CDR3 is TGCAGTGCCGACGTACTAGCGGGGGGTTCACACTCCTACAATGAGCAGTTCTTC.

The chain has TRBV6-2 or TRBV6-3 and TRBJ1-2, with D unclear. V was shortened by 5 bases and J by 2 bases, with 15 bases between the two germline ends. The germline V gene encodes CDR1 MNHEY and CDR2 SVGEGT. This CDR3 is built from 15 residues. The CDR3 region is CASSPTTGANYGYTF. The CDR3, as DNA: TGTGCCAGCAGTCCAACGACGGGAGCAAACTATGGCTACACCTTC.

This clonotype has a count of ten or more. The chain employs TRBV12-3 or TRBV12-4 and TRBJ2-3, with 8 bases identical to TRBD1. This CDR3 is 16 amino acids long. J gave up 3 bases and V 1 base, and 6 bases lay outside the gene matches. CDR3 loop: CASSLGAGGLTDTQYF. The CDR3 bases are TGTGCCAGCAGTTTAGGAGCAGGGGGCTTGACAGATACGCAGTATTTT.

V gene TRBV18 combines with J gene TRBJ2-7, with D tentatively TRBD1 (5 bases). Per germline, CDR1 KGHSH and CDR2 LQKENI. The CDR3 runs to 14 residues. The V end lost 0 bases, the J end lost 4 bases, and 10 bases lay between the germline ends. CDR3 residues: CASSPPSGLYEQYF. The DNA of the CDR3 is TGTGCCAGCTCACCACCGTCAGGGCTGTACGAGCAGTACTTC.

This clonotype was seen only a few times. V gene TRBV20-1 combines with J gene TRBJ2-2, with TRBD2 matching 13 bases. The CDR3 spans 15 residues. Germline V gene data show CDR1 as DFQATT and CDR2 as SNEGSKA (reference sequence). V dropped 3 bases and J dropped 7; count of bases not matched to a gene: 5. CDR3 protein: CSASTSGGAGGELFF. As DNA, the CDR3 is TGCAGTGCTAGCACTAGCGGGGGGGCCGGCGGGGAGCTGTTTTTT.

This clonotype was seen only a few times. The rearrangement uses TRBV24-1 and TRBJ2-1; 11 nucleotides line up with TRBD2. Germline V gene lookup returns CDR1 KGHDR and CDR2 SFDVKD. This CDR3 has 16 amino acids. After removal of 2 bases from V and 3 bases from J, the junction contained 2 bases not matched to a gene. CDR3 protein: CATSDSLAGGYNEQFF. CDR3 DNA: TGTGCCACCAGTGATTCGCTAGCGGGGGGCTACAATGAGCAGTTCTTC.

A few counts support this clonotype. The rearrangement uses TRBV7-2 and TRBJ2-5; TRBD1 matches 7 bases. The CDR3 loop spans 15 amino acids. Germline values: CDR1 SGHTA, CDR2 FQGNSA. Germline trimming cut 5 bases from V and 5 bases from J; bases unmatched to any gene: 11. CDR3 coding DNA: TGTGCCAGCAGCATGTACAGGGGCGCCCAGGAGACCCAGTACTTC. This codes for CASSMYRGAQETQYF.

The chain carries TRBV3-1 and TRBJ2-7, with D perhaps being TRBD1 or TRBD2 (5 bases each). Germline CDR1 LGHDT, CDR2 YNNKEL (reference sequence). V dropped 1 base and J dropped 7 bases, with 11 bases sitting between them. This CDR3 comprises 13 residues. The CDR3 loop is CASSQGSWGEQYF. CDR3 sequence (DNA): TGTGCCAGCAGCCAAGGGAGCTGGGGGGAGCAGTACTTC.

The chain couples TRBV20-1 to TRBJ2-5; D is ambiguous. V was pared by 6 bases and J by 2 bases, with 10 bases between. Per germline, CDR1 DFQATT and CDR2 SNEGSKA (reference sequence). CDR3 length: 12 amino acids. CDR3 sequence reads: CSAPDTQETQYF. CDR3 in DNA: TGCAGTGCCCCAGACACTCAAGAGACCCAGTACTTC.

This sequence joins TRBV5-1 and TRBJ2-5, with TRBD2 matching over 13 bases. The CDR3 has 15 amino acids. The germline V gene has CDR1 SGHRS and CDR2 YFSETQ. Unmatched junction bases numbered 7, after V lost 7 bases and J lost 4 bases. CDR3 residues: CASQSGTSGAETQYF. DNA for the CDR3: TGCGCCAGCCAATCCGGGACTAGCGGGGCAGAGACCCAGTACTTC.

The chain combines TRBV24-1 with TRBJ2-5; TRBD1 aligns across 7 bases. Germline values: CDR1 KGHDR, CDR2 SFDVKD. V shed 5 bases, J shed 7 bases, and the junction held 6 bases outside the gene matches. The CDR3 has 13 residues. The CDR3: CATSAGAGGTQYF. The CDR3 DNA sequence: TGTGCCACCAGTGCAGGGGCAGGGGGGACCCAGTACTTC.

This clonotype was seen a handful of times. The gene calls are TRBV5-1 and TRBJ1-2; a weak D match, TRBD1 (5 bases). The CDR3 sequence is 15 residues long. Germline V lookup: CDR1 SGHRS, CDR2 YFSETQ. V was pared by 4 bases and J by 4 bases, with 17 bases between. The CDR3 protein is CASSPSWEGLYGYTF. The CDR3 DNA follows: TGCGCCAGCAGCCCATCTTGGGAGGGGCTCTATGGCTACACCTTC.